These 5 T cell receptor beta chains came from one sample sequenced in a study of patients and donors after allogeneic stem cell transplantation. TCRdb recomputed calls from the RT-PCR reads with MiXCR, one row per CDR3 protein. The sample lists hundreds of thousands of distinct CDR3 sequences, approximately 16% occurring once. Source material: blood, either unsorted or a sorted T cell fraction (not recorded which). The receptors stem from a human donor who was either an allogeneic HSCT recipient or a stem cell or donor lymphocyte infusion donor (not recorded which). It is not recorded whose cells these are; they may come from a transplant donor.

The V and J genes are TRBV5-1 and TRBJ2-1; TRBD2 aligns across 8 bases. This CDR3 spans 15 amino acids. V was clipped by 3 bases and J by 3 bases; unmatched bases: 5. CDR1 and CDR2 from the germline V gene are SGHRS and YFSETQ. In nucleotides, the CDR3 is TGCGCCAGCAGCTACTCAGCGGGAGACTACAATGAGCAGTTCTTC. Its translation: CASSYSAGDYNEQFF.

This clonotype was seen only a few times. This chain connects TRBV6-2 or TRBV6-3 to TRBJ2-7; 11 nucleotides match TRBD2. V was pared by 5 bases and J by 4 bases, with 16 bases of the junction left unmatched. This CDR3 comprises 18 residues. CDR1 MNHEY and CDR2 SVGEGT come from the germline V gene. CDR3 sequence: CASSPAPGSTSGRYEQYF. The CDR3 DNA is TGTGCCAGCAGTCCGGCCCCGGGATCAACTAGCGGGAGATACGAGCAGTACTTC.

The chain has TRBV11-1 and TRBJ2-7; 9 nucleotides agree with TRBD2. With V trimmed by 5 bases and J by 0 bases, 5 bases remained unmatched. CDR1 and CDR2 from the germline V gene are SGHAT and FQDESV (reference sequence). This CDR3 contains 15 residues. The CDR3 is CASSRGTSFSYEQYF. The CDR3 DNA sequence: TGTGCCAGCAGCCGCGGGACTAGCTTCTCCTACGAGCAGTACTTC.

The chain combines TRBV6-1 with TRBJ2-1; tentatively, D is TRBD2 (5 bases). The CDR3 has 14 residues. V was clipped by 6 bases and J by 3 bases, with 12 bases between them. Germline loops: CDR1 MNHNS, CDR2 SASEGT. CDR3 protein: CASRPGFLYNEQFF. As DNA, the CDR3 is TGTGCCAGCAGGCCGGGGTTCCTCTACAATGAGCAGTTCTTC.

Notes on this clonotype: Its ends do not fully match the called genes, so a read error is possible. J is TRBJ1-3 and V is TRBV7-3; D not certain. This CDR3 is 17 amino acids long. CDR1 SGHTA and CDR2 FQGTGA come from the germline V gene. The CDR3 nucleotides read TGTGCCAGCAGCTTAACTTCTGGGCCTCCAGGAGGAAACTCCATATATTTT. As protein: CASSLTSGPPGGNSIYF.